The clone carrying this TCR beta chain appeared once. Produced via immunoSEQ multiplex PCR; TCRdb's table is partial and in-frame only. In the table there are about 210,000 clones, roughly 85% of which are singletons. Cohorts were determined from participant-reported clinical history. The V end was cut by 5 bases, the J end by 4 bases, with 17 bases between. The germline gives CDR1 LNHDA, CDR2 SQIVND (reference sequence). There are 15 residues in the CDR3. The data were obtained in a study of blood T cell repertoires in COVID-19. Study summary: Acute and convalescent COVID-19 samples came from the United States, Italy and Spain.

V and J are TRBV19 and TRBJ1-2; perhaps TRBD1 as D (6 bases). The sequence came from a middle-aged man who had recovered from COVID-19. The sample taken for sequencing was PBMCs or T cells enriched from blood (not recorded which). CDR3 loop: CASSVYRAGGYGYTF. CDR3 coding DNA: TGTGCCAGTAGTGTATACAGGGCAGGAGGCTATGGCTACACCTTC.